This T cell receptor (beta chain) was identified during a study of cytomegalovirus exposure and HLA in healthy donors. Researchers ran the PCR with 60 Vbeta and 13 Jbeta primers. Generated by immunoSEQ multiplex PCR, the TCRdb table keeps only in-frame clones and is missing some. There are 210,000 or so clones in the sample; approximately 78% occur only once, and around 0.44% lies in the top ten. Study results and limitations: Cytomegalovirus-associated TCR beta chains were listed, numbering 150 to 200.

This CDR3 spans 17 amino acids. CDR1 is SNHLY, CDR2 FYNNEI, per germline. J gave up 4 bases and V 4 bases, and 10 bases lay outside the gene matches. Concerning this clone: As yet, its antigen is unknown.

The chain links TRBV2 to TRBJ2-7; 13 nucleotides match TRBD2. Sequencing was done on a sample of PBMCs. The receptor's source is a boy younger than 18 in good health and CMV-seronegative. The CDR3 bases are TGTGCCAGCAGTGCATCATCCAGACTAGCGGGAGGTTACGAGCAGTACTTC. It is translated as CASSASSRLAGGYEQYF.